These 22 T cell receptor beta chains came from one sample sequenced in a study of blood T cells in healthy people across ages. With a J-beta primer mix and a sample-barcoded 5' primer, a second PCR ran about 6 to 11 cycles. TCRdb used MiXCR to reprocess the 5' RACE reads, holding one entry per CDR3 protein. There are 1.5 million to 2 million distinct CDR3 sequences in the sample; around 50% occur only once, and about 2.1% lies in the top ten. The sample comprised blood. The receptors shown here come from a middle-aged woman in good health.

V is TRBV20-1 and J is TRBJ1-2, with no clear D. Trimming took off 3 bases at V and 3 bases at J, with 11 bases between the two ends. The CDR3 spans 13 residues. Germline values: CDR1 DFQATT, CDR2 SNEGSKA (reference sequence). The CDR3 region is CSASSPGHYGYTF. DNA for the CDR3: TGCAGTGCTAGCTCCCCAGGACACTATGGCTACACCTTC.

Here the CDR3 DNA reads TGCAGTGCTAGCGGTCTAGCGTGGTCCTACAATGAGCAGTTCTTC. As protein: CSASGLAWSYNEQFF. The chain links TRBV20-1 to TRBJ2-1, with D possibly TRBD2 on 6 matching bases. Looked up from germline, CDR1 is DFQATT and CDR2 is SNEGSKA (reference sequence). There are 15 residues in the CDR3. Trimming shortened V by 3 bases and J by 1 base, and 13 bases separated the two germline ends.

The chain combines TRBV9 with TRBJ2-5, with D possibly being TRBD1 (5 bases). The germline CDR1 and CDR2 sequences are SGDLS and YYNGEE. The CDR3 totals 15 residues. V lost 6 bases and J lost 5, with 20 bases in between. The CDR3 spells CASTPAVQGRETQYF. CDR3 coding DNA: TGTGCCAGCACCCCTGCAGTTCAGGGCCGGGAGACCCAGTACTTC.

The V call is TRBV4-2, the J call TRBJ1-1; a possible D gene is TRBD1 (6 bases). The CDR3 runs to 18 residues. Trimming stripped 2 bases from V and 0 bases from J, with 19 bases between. CDR1 and CDR2 from the germline V gene are LGHNA and YNFKEQ. The CDR3 loop is CASSQPVTGRAMNTEAFF. The CDR3 bases are TGTGCCAGCAGCCAACCTGTCACAGGGAGAGCTATGAACACTGAAGCTTTCTTT.

With respect to this clonotype: The junction departs from the called germline gene at one end, perhaps through a read error. The chain joins TRBV5-1 to TRBJ2-1; 14 nucleotides line up with TRBD2. The germline V gene has CDR1 SGHRS and CDR2 YFSETQ. This CDR3 is 17 amino acids long. The CDR3 spells CASSFTGLAGGSDEQSF. The CDR3 bases are TGCGCCAGCAGCTTTACAGGACTAGCGGGAGGAAGCGATGAGCAGTCCTTC.

This clonotype was found a few times. The gene calls are TRBV6-5 and TRBJ2-4; D unclear. The germline V gene has CDR1 MNHEY and CDR2 SVGAGI. This CDR3 region has 16 residues. The V and J ends lost 2 bases and 0 bases respectively, with 11 bases between them. The DNA for the CDR3 is TGTGCCAGCAGTTACGATTCTCGGGTAGCCAAAAACATTCAGTACTTC. It codes for CASSYDSRVAKNIQYF.

Only a few counts were recorded for this clonotype. The chain joins TRBV6-2 or TRBV6-3 to TRBJ2-7; D perhaps matches TRBD2 (5 bases). Germline V gene sequence: CDR1 MNHEY, CDR2 SVGEGT. The CDR3 is 15 amino acids. V gave up 5 bases and J gave up 2 bases, with 16 bases separating them. CDR3 nucleotides: TGTGCCAGCAGTGGACTTACCCGGAGTGCCTACGAGCAGTACTTC. It is translated as CASSGLTRSAYEQYF.

The genes are TRBV7-4 and TRBJ2-1; D may be TRBD2 (6 bases). V shed 7 bases and J shed 8 bases, with 18 bases lying between them. Per the germline V gene, CDR1 is SGHVT and CDR2 is SQSDAQ. The CDR3 spans 14 residues. The CDR3 sequence is CASKKLASGDEQFF. The CDR3 bases are TGTGCCAGCAAGAAATTGGCTTCGGGGGATGAGCAGTTCTTC. Together with reference TRBV7-4 and TRBJ2-1, the CDR3 gives the full variable domain: GAGVSQSPRYKVAKRGRDVALRCDSISGHVTLYWYRQTLGQGSEVLTYSQSDAQRDKSGRPSGRFSAERPERSVSTLKIQRTEQGDSAVYLCASKKLASGDEQFFGPGTRLTVL.

The rearrangement links TRBV29-1 to TRBJ2-7; the D gene is possibly TRBD1 (6 bases). The germline V gene has CDR1 SQVTM and CDR2 ANQGSEA. The length of the CDR3 is 21 residues. Between the trimmed V and J ends, which lost 0 bases and 2 bases, there was a span of 32 bases. CDR3 amino acids: CSVEDPRLNREMLCLAYEQYF. In DNA form, the CDR3 reads TGCAGCGTTGAAGATCCCCGGCTCAACAGGGAGATGTTATGTCTGGCCTACGAGCAGTACTTC.

CDR3 in amino acids: CSAARDPRGYSPLHF. The CDR3 DNA reads TGCAGTGCTGCCCGGGACCCGCGAGGATATTCACCCCTCCACTTT. V gene TRBV20-1 combines with J gene TRBJ1-6; perhaps TRBD1 as D (5 bases). Deletions cut 5 bases from V and 8 bases from J, with 19 bases between. Germline assignment: CDR1 DFQATT and CDR2 SNEGSKA (reference sequence). The CDR3 is made up of 15 amino acids.

The chain couples TRBV7-3 to TRBJ2-1; D gene uncertain. V shed 2 bases and J shed 7 bases, with 15 bases lying between them. This CDR3 comprises 15 residues. CDR1 and CDR2 from the germline V gene are SGHTA and FQGTGA. As DNA, the CDR3 is TGTGCCAGCAGCTTACGATCGGATAACGGGAATGAGCAGTTCTTC. This gives the protein CASSLRSDNGNEQFF.

CDR3 in amino acids: CASSYWTGPGEQFF. The CDR3 nucleotides are TGTGCCAGCAGTTATTGGACTGGGCCAGGCGAGCAGTTCTTC. This chain uses TRBV6-2 or TRBV6-3 with TRBJ2-1; perhaps TRBD2 as D (5 bases). CDR3 size: 14 residues. Trimming took off 3 bases at V and 10 bases at J, with 16 bases between the two ends. The V gene's germline CDR1 is MNHEY and CDR2 SVGEGT.

The rearrangement links TRBV6-1 to TRBJ2-3; either TRBD1 or TRBD2 may fit D (6 bases each). Germline-derived CDR1 and CDR2 are MNHNS and SASEGT. V lost 8 bases and J 2 bases, leaving 35 bases between the germline ends. The CDR3 consists of 21 residues. Here the CDR3 reads CASASPPRGGPGASSTDTQYF. As DNA, the CDR3 is TGTGCCAGCGCATCCCCTCCTCGCGGCGGGCCGGGGGCGTCATCCACAGATACGCAGTATTTT.

In its sample, this clonotype was seen a few times. The rearrangement joins TRBV28 to TRBJ2-3, with D maybe TRBD1 (5 bases). Germline V gene lookup returns CDR1 MDHEN and CDR2 SYDVKM. The CDR3 is 15 amino acids. V shed 5 bases and J shed 1 base, with 13 bases lying between them. Here the CDR3 DNA reads TGTGCCAGCAGTCCACAACAGGTGGGCACAGATACGCAGTATTTT. Translated: CASSPQQVGTDTQYF.

This clonotype was counted only a few times. V usage is TRBV27 and J usage is TRBJ2-5, with D perhaps assigned TRBD1 or TRBD2 (5 bases each). The CDR3 totals 16 residues. V was shortened by 7 bases and J by 3 bases, with 21 bases between the two germline ends. Germline CDR1 MNHEY, CDR2 SMNVEV (reference sequence). The CDR3 DNA is TGTGCCAGCAATCGCTTTTCGGGACCCAAAAAAGAGACCCAGTACTTC. It encodes CASNRFSGPKKETQYF.

The chain carries TRBV20-1 and TRBJ2-5; D unresolved. The CDR3 loop spans 14 amino acids. Germline CDR1 and CDR2: DFQATT and SNEGSKA (reference sequence). V lost 0 bases and J lost 5, with 13 bases in between. CDR3 residues: CSARDRSVLETQYF. CDR3 sequence (DNA): TGCAGTGCTAGAGATCGATCCGTGCTGGAGACCCAGTACTTC.

The gene calls are TRBV7-2 and TRBJ2-7; tentative D call: TRBD2 (6 bases). Trimming removed 5 bases from V and 2 bases from J, with 16 bases in between. The germline CDR1 and CDR2 sequences are SGHTA and FQGNSA. The CDR3 contains 15 residues. For the CDR3, the DNA is TGTGCCAGCAGCGAGGGACTCGGGGAAGCCTACGAGCAGTACTTC. Translated: CASSEGLGEAYEQYF.

This clonotype was detected only a few times. V gene TRBV4-3 combines with J gene TRBJ2-5; 8 bases align to TRBD2. V gave up 5 bases and J gave up 5 bases; unmatched junction bases: 10. Germline-derived CDR1 and CDR2 are LGHNA and YSLEER. The CDR3 length is 15 residues. In DNA, the CDR3 is TGCGCCAGCAGCTACGATAGGAGCGGGGGCGAGACCCAGTACTTC. Encoded protein: CASSYDRSGGETQYF.

In its sample, this clonotype was seen once. V and J are TRBV15 and TRBJ2-5; the D call may be TRBD1 or TRBD2 (5 bases each). The germline V and J ends were trimmed by 3 bases and 5 bases, with 16 bases remaining between them. The CDR3 contains 15 residues. The germline CDR1 and CDR2 sequences are LNHNV and YYDKDF (reference sequence). The DNA for the CDR3 is TGTGCCACCAGCAGGAGGATTATCGAGGGGGAGACCCAGTACTTC. The encoded protein is CATSRRIIEGETQYF.

The V gene is TRBV5-1, the J gene TRBJ1-1; TRBD1 is a possible D gene (5 bases). The CDR3 is made up of 17 amino acids. The V end lost 4 bases, the J end lost 4 bases, and 23 bases lay between the germline ends. The germline CDR1 and CDR2 sequences are SGHRS and YFSETQ. The CDR3 reads CASSTYPGPQGSTEAFF. Here the CDR3 DNA reads TGCGCCAGCAGCACGTATCCGGGACCTCAAGGGAGCACTGAAGCTTTCTTT.

The sample holds a few counts of this clonotype. The chain couples TRBV20-1 to TRBJ1-2; 12 nucleotides match TRBD1. Germline lookup yields CDR1 DFQATT and CDR2 SNEGSKA (reference sequence). The length of the CDR3 is 15 residues. J gave up 4 bases and V 3 bases, and 6 bases lay outside the gene matches. CDR3: CSASWGQGAGYGYTF. CDR3 DNA sequence: TGCAGTGCTAGCTGGGGACAGGGGGCAGGCTATGGCTACACCTTC.

J is TRBJ2-5 and V is TRBV20-1, with 7 bases identical to TRBD1. CDR1 and CDR2 (germline): DFQATT, SNEGSKA (reference sequence). This CDR3 has 14 amino acids. With 5 bases clipped from V and 2 bases from J, the junction kept 8 bases outside the gene matches. DNA of the CDR3: TGCAGTGCTTATCGACAGGGATTACAAGAGACCCAGTACTTC. Translating it yields CSAYRQGLQETQYF.